This T cell receptor beta chain emerged from a study of blood T cell repertoires in COVID-19. CDR3 length: 14 residues. Germline CDR1 and CDR2: WNHNN and SYGVQD (reference sequence). V lost 2 bases to trimming and J lost 3 bases; unmatched junction nucleotides: 3. The protocol was immunoSEQ multiplex PCR, while the TCRdb copy is restricted to in-frame clones and leaves out a portion. The repertoire holds hundreds of thousands of clones, about 84% seen once, with 6.5% to 9% in the top ten. Source material: PBMCs or T cells enriched from blood (not recorded which). The receptor's source is a woman in her thirties or forties with acute COVID-19. This sequence joins TRBV10-1 and TRBJ1-1; the match to TRBD1 covers 7 bases. The DNA for the CDR3 is TGCGCCAGCAGTGAGGACAGGGTGGACACTGAAGCTTTCTTT. It specifies CASSEDRVDTEAFF.